Following are 25 T cell receptor beta chains from one sample sequenced in a study of blood T cell repertoires in COVID-19. This table comes from immunoSEQ multiplex PCR, and its TCRdb copy is limited to in-frame clones, with some not included. The sample gives some 220,000 clones, roughly nine tenths of which show up once; 2.5% to 3.5% is in the top ten. Sequenced: PBMCs or T cells enriched from blood (not recorded which). The origin of the receptors is a woman between 50 and 59 years old in a cohort exposed to, infected with or recovered from COVID-19 (not recorded which).

The V gene is TRBV19, the J gene TRBJ1-2, with a weak D call TRBD1 (6 bases). The germline V and J ends were trimmed by 5 bases and 4 bases, with 23 bases remaining between them. The V gene's germline CDR1 is LNHDA and CDR2 SQIVND (reference sequence). The CDR3 has 17 amino acids. DNA for the CDR3: TGTGCCAGTAGTTCACCCGACAGGACTCATAAATTCTATGGCTACACCTTC. This gives the protein CASSSPDRTHKFYGYTF.

The genes are TRBV4-1 and TRBJ1-6, with no clear D. Germline assignment: CDR1 MGHRA and CDR2 YSYEKL. This CDR3 is 15 amino acids long. Trimming took off 2 bases at V and 5 bases at J, with 10 bases between the two ends. The CDR3 region is CASSQTTRNNSPLHF. For the CDR3, the DNA is TGCGCCAGCAGCCAAACGACAAGGAATAATTCACCCCTCCACTTT.

The CDR3 region is CASSLTGSGNTIYF. DNA for the CDR3: TGTGCCAGCAGCTTAACAGGGTCTGGAAACACCATATATTTT. The chain couples TRBV7-9 to TRBJ1-3; D possibly corresponds to TRBD1 (6 bases). The ends were cut back, 2 bases at V and 1 base at J, with 6 bases in the middle. There are 14 residues in the CDR3. CDR1 and CDR2 from the germline V gene are SEHNR and FQNEAQ (reference sequence).

V is TRBV7-3 and J is TRBJ2-3, with 8 bases that match TRBD2. From germline, CDR1 is SGHTA and CDR2 FQGTGA. V trimming: 5 bases; J trimming: 4 bases; junction bases outside the gene matches: 11. This CDR3 comprises 16 residues. CDR3: CASSLIAGRGADTQYF. In nucleotides, the CDR3 is TGTGCCAGCAGCCTGATAGCGGGGCGGGGGGCAGATACGCAGTATTTT.

The V and J genes are TRBV14 and TRBJ1-2; D ambiguous. This CDR3 comprises 14 residues. Germline lookup yields CDR1 SGHDN and CDR2 FVKESK. V lost 1 base and J lost 4, with 10 bases in between. This CDR3 reads CASSQASRAYGYTF. In nucleotides, the CDR3 is TGTGCCAGCAGCCAAGCGTCGAGGGCCTATGGCTACACCTTC.

The chain couples TRBV5-4 to TRBJ2-7; D perhaps matches TRBD2 (6 bases). V lost 4 bases to trimming and J lost 2 bases, with 16 bases between them. The CDR3 extends over 15 amino acids. Germline CDR1 and CDR2: SGHNT and YYREEE (reference sequence). As DNA, the CDR3 is TGTGCCAGCAGCCGTGGGGGTAGCGGCGCCTACGAGCAGTACTTC. It translates to CASSRGGSGAYEQYF.

V is TRBV15 and J is TRBJ2-7; the D gene is possibly TRBD1 (6 bases). This CDR3 has 15 residues. Trimming removed 0 bases at V and 0 bases at J, with 9 bases between. Germline V gene lookup returns CDR1 LNHNV and CDR2 YYDKDF (reference sequence). CDR3 in DNA: TGTGCCACCAGCAGAGAACAGGGAAGCTCCTACGAGCAGTACTTC. As protein: CATSREQGSSYEQYF. Variable domain in full (rest from reference TRBV15 and TRBJ2-7): DAMVIQNPRYQVTQFGKPVTLSCSQTLNHNVMYWYQQKSSQAPKLLFHYYDKDFNNEADTPDNFQSRRPNTSFCFLDIRSPGLGDTAMYLCATSREQGSSYEQYFGPGTRLTVT.

The rearrangement uses TRBV12-3 or TRBV12-4 and TRBJ2-1, with a possible D match to TRBD1 (5 bases). The CDR3 consists of 11 residues. The V gene lost 4 bases and the J gene lost 8 bases, with 6 bases spanning the gap. CDR3 DNA sequence: TGTGCCAGCAGTTGGGGCGATGAGCAGTTCTTC. Translation gives CASSWGDEQFF.

The rearrangement joins TRBV6-1 to TRBJ2-7, with 10 nucleotides matching TRBD1. V lost 2 bases, J lost 3 bases, and 7 bases stayed unmatched. The CDR3 runs to 16 residues. Germline CDR1 is MNHNS and CDR2 is SASEGT. This chain's CDR3 is CASSEMGTGVNYEQYF. CDR3 sequence (DNA): TGTGCCAGCAGTGAAATGGGGACAGGGGTTAACTACGAGCAGTACTTC.

In the case of this clone: One end of the junction is discordant with germline, which a read error may explain. The chain carries TRBV7-9 and TRBJ2-7, with 7 bases fitting TRBD1. The CDR3 extends over 16 amino acids. Germline loops: CDR1 SEHNR, CDR2 FQNEAQ (reference sequence). The CDR3 DNA sequence: TGTGCCAGCAGCTTACCAACAGGGGTTATCTCCTATGAGCAGTACTTC. It encodes CASSLPTGVISYEQYF.

Comments on this clone: Other DNA sequences in this specimen translate into the identical CDR3. The V call is TRBV7-3, the J call TRBJ2-2, with 7 bases matching TRBD1. Germline V gives CDR1 SGHTA, CDR2 FQGTGA. V lost 5 bases, J lost 0 bases, and 3 bases stayed unmatched. This CDR3 contains 15 residues. The CDR3 DNA reads TGTGCCAGCAGCCTCGGGACAGCGAACACCGGGGAGCTGTTTTTT. This sequence encodes CASSLGTANTGELFF.

The gene calls are TRBV4-1 and TRBJ1-5, with D possibly TRBD1 on 5 matching bases. This CDR3 region has 16 residues. The V gene lost 4 bases and the J gene lost 0 bases, with 13 bases spanning the gap. Germline CDR1 MGHRA, CDR2 YSYEKL. The DNA of the CDR3 is TGCGCCAGCAGCCCAGGTTCAGGGTATAGCAATCAGCCCCAGCATTTT. Its protein product is CASSPGSGYSNQPQHF.

The J gene is TRBJ1-5, the V gene TRBV2; no definite D call. Trimming removed 2 bases at V and 1 base at J, with 9 bases between. This CDR3 has 15 residues. CDR1 is SNHLY and CDR2 is FYNNEI in the germline V gene. This CDR3 reads CASSERWRSNQPQHF. As DNA, the CDR3 is TGTGCCAGCAGTGAAAGGTGGAGAAGCAATCAGCCCCAGCATTTT.

J is TRBJ2-1 and V is TRBV10-1, with 9 nucleotides matching TRBD1. V lost 5 bases and J lost 5; bases outside the gene matches: 4. This CDR3 comprises 14 residues. From germline, CDR1 is WNHNN and CDR2 SYGVQD (reference sequence). CDR3 DNA sequence: TGCGCCAGCAGTCAGGGACAGGGAAACAATGAGCAGTTCTTC. The encoded protein is CASSQGQGNNEQFF.

The chain employs TRBV6-6 and TRBJ2-4, with TRBD1 matching 7 bases. Germline CDR1 is MNHNY and CDR2 is SVGAGI (reference sequence). The CDR3 sequence is 13 residues long. Trimming cost V 7 bases and J 8 bases; bases outside gene matches: 8. The CDR3 DNA reads TGTGCCAGCACCGGGACAGAGGGGGACATTCAGTACTTC. Protein product: CASTGTEGDIQYF.

The chain carries TRBV5-1 and TRBJ1-5; 8 positions agree with TRBD1. Unmatched junction bases numbered 3, after V lost 4 bases and J lost 3 bases. CDR1 is SGHRS, CDR2 YFSETQ, per germline. CDR3 size: 14 residues. CDR3 nucleotides: TGCGCCAGCAGCCCGGGACAGGCCAATCAGCCCCAGCATTTT. Protein product: CASSPGQANQPQHF.

V usage is TRBV9 and J usage is TRBJ1-2, with 7 bases matching TRBD1. This CDR3 spans 16 amino acids. V was clipped by 3 bases and J by 2 bases; unmatched bases: 10. Germline loops: CDR1 SGDLS, CDR2 YYNGEE. CDR3 nucleotide sequence: TGTGCCAGCAGCGCTCCGAAAGGAGGGGGCAACTATGGCTACACCTTC. Protein sequence: CASSAPKGGGNYGYTF.

V is TRBV5-1 and J is TRBJ2-3, with TRBD2 identical over 8 bases. Germline CDR1 is SGHRS and CDR2 is YFSETQ. CDR3 length equals 15 residues. Germline trimming cut 0 bases from V and 5 bases from J; bases unmatched to any gene: 5. CDR3 bases: TGCGCCAGCAGCTTGGCGGGGGGGCCTGGAGATACGCAGTATTTT. Translated: CASSLAGGPGDTQYF.

The rearrangement links TRBV13 to TRBJ1-2, with D maybe TRBD1 (6 bases). The CDR3 consists of 14 residues. V gave up 2 bases and J gave up 3 bases, with 10 bases separating them. Per the germline V gene, CDR1 is PRHDT and CDR2 is FYEKMQ (reference sequence). The CDR3 DNA sequence: TGTGCCAGCAGCTTACGCAACAGGGACTATGGCTACACCTTC. It specifies CASSLRNRDYGYTF.

V gene TRBV5-1 combines with J gene TRBJ2-2; 7 bases are a match to TRBD1. Germline loops: CDR1 SGHRS, CDR2 YFSETQ. This CDR3 contains 15 residues. The J segment lost 1 base and the V segment lost 3 bases, leaving 3 bases of the junction unmatched. The CDR3 DNA sequence: TGCGCCAGCAGCTGGGGGACAGAGAACACCGGGGAGCTGTTTTTT. Its translation is CASSWGTENTGELFF. Combining the CDR3 with reference TRBV5-1 and TRBJ2-2 gives the whole variable domain KAGVTQTPRYLIKTRGQQVTLSCSPISGHRSVSWYQQTPGQGLQFLFEYFSETQRNKGNFPGRFSGRQFSNSRSEMNVSTLELGDSALYLCASSWGTENTGELFFGEGSRLTVL.

This chain connects TRBV3-1 (or the pseudogene TRBV3-2) to TRBJ2-3; tentatively, D is TRBD1 (7 bases). The CDR3 extends over 14 amino acids. Germline values: CDR1 LGHDT, CDR2 YNNKEL (reference sequence). V was clipped by 6 bases and J by 2 bases, with 12 bases between them. Here the CDR3 reads CASSFRGDTDTQYF. CDR3 DNA: TGTGCCAGCAGTTTCAGGGGGGACACAGATACGCAGTATTTT.

This chain uses TRBV7-3 with TRBJ2-1; a possible D gene is TRBD2 (7 bases). Trimming removed 5 bases from V and 2 bases from J, with 13 bases in between. CDR1 is SGHTA, CDR2 FQGTGA, per germline. The CDR3 extends over 15 amino acids. In DNA form, the CDR3 reads TGTGCCAGCAGCACAGGGAGGGGAGCCTACAATGAGCAGTTCTTC. Protein product: CASSTGRGAYNEQFF.

The rearrangement links TRBV12-5 to TRBJ2-3; TRBD2 matches at 8 bases. V lost 2 bases and J lost 2; bases outside the gene matches: 3. Germline V gene lookup returns CDR1 LGHNT and CDR2 FRNRAP. The CDR3 is 15 amino acids. CDR3 DNA sequence: TGTGCTAGTGGTTTGACGGGGGGGAACACAGATACGCAGTATTTT. Translation: CASGLTGGNTDTQYF.

The chain recombines TRBV19 with TRBJ1-2; TRBD1 matches 7 bases. CDR1 and CDR2 from the germline V gene are LNHDA and SQIVND (reference sequence). V gave up 6 bases and J gave up 4 bases; unmatched junction bases: 2. The CDR3 is made up of 12 amino acids. In nucleotides, the CDR3 is TGTGCCAGTAGAGGGACAGTCTATGGCTACACCTTC. It translates to CASRGTVYGYTF.

V is TRBV20-1 and J is TRBJ1-2; D uncertain. With 3 bases removed from V and 7 bases from J, the gap between germline ends came to 15 bases. CDR3 size: 13 residues. In germline, CDR1 is DFQATT, CDR2 SNEGSKA (reference sequence). CDR3 protein: CSASLKPAGGYTF. CDR3 nucleotide sequence: TGCAGTGCTAGTTTGAAGCCCGCCGGTGGCTACACCTTC.